This T cell receptor (beta chain) originates from a study of CD8 T cells in Susac syndrome. Random hexamers primed reverse transcription of roughly 0.45 to 1 ug RNA. In TCRdb, the immunoSEQ multiplex PCR reads were re-called with MiXCR into one record per CDR3 protein. The table shows around 160,000 distinct CDR3 sequences, with approximately 94% occurring only once. J was trimmed by 9 bases and V by 2 bases; bases with no gene match: 7. The germline V gene has CDR1 SGHRS and CDR2 YFSETQ. This CDR3 has 16 amino acids. This sequence joins TRBV5-1 and TRBJ2-1, with 14 bases identical to TRBD2. The sequenced sample was CD4+ T cells from PBMCs. The receptor was isolated from a human donor with multiple sclerosis. DNA of the CDR3: TGCGCCAGCAGCTTACTATCCGGGACTAGCGGGGGTGAGCAGTTCTTC. It yields the protein CASSLLSGTSGGEQFF.